The rows below give T cell receptor beta chains drawn from one sample of a study of T cell responses to AZD1222 COVID-19 vaccine. This table comes from immunoSEQ multiplex PCR, and its TCRdb copy is limited to in-frame clones, with some not included. The sample records 95,000 to 150,000 clones, roughly nine tenths being singletons. This sample comprised peripheral blood, obtained on day 0 of AZD1222 vaccination. The receptors shown here come from an adult in good health. Both conserved end residues are trimmed from each CDR3. The order of the fields is V gene, J gene, CDR3 protein.

TRBV3-1/TRBV3-2	TRBJ2-5	ASSRGTSQETQY
TRBV29-1	TRBJ1-2	SVTQTGGGWYGYT
TRBV11-3	TRBJ2-7	ASSSRENAKSYEQY
TRBV5-1	TRBJ2-1	ASSLGLAGDNEQF
TRBV11-3	TRBJ2-1	ASSLEGTGDYNEQF
TRBV4-1	TRBJ2-3	ASSQAPGQGADTQY
TRBV5-1	TRBJ1-4	ASSLVETGVEKLF
TRBV6-5	TRBJ1-2	ASSYSSGQAYGYT
TRBV6-5	TRBJ1-2	ASRAQPQTNYGYT
TRBV7-2	TRBJ2-4	ASSPVAGKGAKNIQY
TRBV30	TRBJ1-1	AWRVNTEAF
TRBV2	TRBJ2-5	ASSGGLAGNQETQY
TRBV7-3	TRBJ1-2	ASSLSSADVYGYT
TRBV20-1	TRBJ1-2	SAGRGYGYT
TRBV5-5	TRBJ1-2	ASSLRQGAWYGYT
TRBV28	TRBJ2-4	ASSLGGAYENIQY
TRBV7-2	TRBJ1-3	ASSLIVGGGNTIY
TRBV3-1/TRBV3-2	TRBJ1-2	ASSQLIPQRGFGYT
TRBV5-1	TRBJ1-2	ASSLPGSSYGYT
TRBV5-6	TRBJ2-3	ASSLAALRSQY
TRBV6-5	TRBJ1-1	ASSYSNFLGGTEAF
TRBV30	TRBJ2-5	AWSWDTEGSQY
TRBV5-1	TRBJ1-1	ASSLDAVGATEAF
TRBV9	TRBJ2-7	ASSAGGALPYEQY
TRBV3-1/TRBV3-2	TRBJ2-3	ASSQDPPGGPTDTQY
TRBV6-5	TRBJ1-1	ASSYSADMNTEAF